This T cell receptor (beta chain) was retrieved from a study of T cell repertoires in cytomegalovirus infection. Looking at the study overall: In the study, CMV epitopes included recently identified HLA-C-restricted and well-studied HLA-B-restricted ones. Public signatures in TCR beta pointed to CMV infection and matching HLA type. Points from the study as a whole: Cumulative frequency of public TCR beta families picked out carriers of CMV plus the relevant HLA.

This CDR3 has 16 amino acids. Germline lookup yields CDR1 SEHNR and CDR2 FQNEAQ (reference sequence). Concerning this clonotype: The antigen remains unidentified. Just one base apart from a much larger clone, this may be a read error.

From the reads, TCRdb called clonotypes with MiXCR, one entry per CDR3 protein. The table lists about 920,000 distinct CDR3 sequences, around 29% of them singletons. Specimen: cultured CD8+ T cells from PBMCs, collected from culture after CMV antigen stimulation. The V call is TRBV7-9, the J call TRBJ2-5, with 8 bases fitting TRBD2. The TCR comes from a human donor in good health (CMV status not recorded). Some clones in this sample may be carry-over from other donors' samples. CDR3 coding DNA: TGTGCCAACAGCTCCGCCGGGGGGGCAACGGGTTGGACCCAGTACTTC. It encodes CANSSAGGATGWTQYF.